This T cell receptor (beta chain) was recovered during a study of human T cells and chemical hapten exposure. Study in general: Doses of diphenylcyclopropenone went to the patients' scalps weekly throughout the roughly 24-week study.

Time point described: pre-sensitization, week 0. Treatment indicated: therapeutic diphenylcyclopropenone sensitization with weekly scalp DPC. J was trimmed by 4 bases and V by 7 bases; bases with no gene match: 9. CDR3 length: 14 residues. Per germline, CDR1 MNHNS and CDR2 SASEGT. Via MiXCR, TCRdb re-called the RACE reads, giving one row per CDR3 protein. The sample contains about 260,000 distinct CDR3 sequences, about 9% of which appear only once. This clonotype showed up just a few times. The TCR was taken from a middle-aged woman with alopecia areata. Some clones in this sample may be carry-over from other donors' samples. The chain uses TRBV6-1 and TRBJ1-2; 7 nucleotides align to TRBD1. This specimen consisted of whole blood, obtained in connection with sensitization to the hapten diphenylcyclopropenone (DPC). CDR3 in amino acids: CASNTPGQSYGYTF. CDR3 coding DNA: TGTGCCAGCAATACACCGGGACAGAGCTATGGCTACACCTTC.